Listed below are T cell receptor beta chains from one sample, sequenced in a study of T cell repertoires in cytomegalovirus infection. Each CDR3 protein is one row after TCRdb ran MiXCR on the reads. The sample lists fewer than 300,000 distinct CDR3 sequences, over 20% occurring once. Sequencing was performed on PBMCs. Source of these receptors: a human donor in good health (CMV status not recorded). Some clones in this sample may be carry-over from other donors' samples. Both conserved end residues are part of each CDR3. Each record gives: J gene, V gene, CDR3 protein.

j_gene: TRBJ2-7
v_gene: TRBV28
CDR3aa: CASRQLAGSSSEQHF

j_gene: TRBJ2-5
v_gene: TRBV7-8
CDR3aa: CASSFGRGTETQYF

j_gene: TRBJ2-3
v_gene: TRBV7-2
CDR3aa: CASSLPSTDTQYF

j_gene: TRBJ2-1
v_gene: TRBV7-3
CDR3aa: CASSSDDNEQFF

j_gene: TRBJ2-1
v_gene: TRBV29-1
CDR3aa: CSVLLAGYYNEQFF

j_gene: TRBJ1-2
v_gene: TRBV7-2
CDR3aa: CASSFRRDSSYGYTF

j_gene: TRBJ1-5
v_gene: TRBV29-1
CDR3aa: CSVGGAGLGQPQHF

j_gene: TRBJ1-1
v_gene: TRBV7-4
CDR3aa: CASGGRARGTEAFF

j_gene: TRBJ2-5
v_gene: TRBV7-9
CDR3aa: CASSNIEWDGKETQYF

j_gene: TRBJ1-6
v_gene: TRBV7-6
CDR3aa: CASSLTPGTGDSPLHF

j_gene: TRBJ2-7
v_gene: TRBV20-1
CDR3aa: CSARKDRGEQYF

j_gene: TRBJ2-3
v_gene: TRBV20-1
CDR3aa: CRAGRREARTDTQYF

j_gene: TRBJ2-5
v_gene: TRBV29-1
CDR3aa: CSGGTQETQYF

j_gene: TRBJ2-4
v_gene: TRBV28
CDR3aa: CASSPARLAKNIQYF

j_gene: TRBJ2-2
v_gene: TRBV7-3
CDR3aa: CASSPQGHQAAGELFF

j_gene: TRBJ2-5
v_gene: TRBV7-6
CDR3aa: CASTPPGRTQYF

j_gene: TRBJ2-7
v_gene: TRBV24-1
CDR3aa: CATQGTRSNEQYF

j_gene: TRBJ2-2
v_gene: TRBV24-1
CDR3aa: CATSDSGGGGELFF

j_gene: TRBJ2-5
v_gene: TRBV28
CDR3aa: CASSLGSTETQYF

j_gene: TRBJ2-7
v_gene: TRBV20-1
CDR3aa: CSAPRTAGSEQYF

j_gene: TRBJ1-2
v_gene: TRBV7-2
CDR3aa: CASSSRITAAPGGYTF

j_gene: TRBJ1-3
v_gene: TRBV18
CDR3aa: CASSEDRAIGNTIYF

j_gene: TRBJ1-4
v_gene: TRBV7-2
CDR3aa: CASSPEGGISEKLFF

j_gene: TRBJ1-5
v_gene: TRBV7-2
CDR3aa: CASSPRVGLLGNQPQHF

j_gene: TRBJ2-2
v_gene: TRBV19
CDR3aa: CASSIKLSGELFF

j_gene: TRBJ1-6
v_gene: TRBV13
CDR3aa: CASSWRGAGSPLHF

j_gene: TRBJ2-7
v_gene: TRBV12-3/TRBV12-4
CDR3aa: CASSFQISSYEQYF

j_gene: TRBJ2-1
v_gene: TRBV7-9
CDR3aa: CASSLGARSEQFF

j_gene: TRBJ1-5
v_gene: TRBV19
CDR3aa: CASSGLNQPQHF

j_gene: TRBJ2-2
v_gene: TRBV12-3/TRBV12-4
CDR3aa: CASSSRLAGGPGELFF

j_gene: TRBJ1-3
v_gene: TRBV20-1
CDR3aa: CSVSVGGTRNTIYF

j_gene: TRBJ2-1
v_gene: TRBV6-5
CDR3aa: CASSYREGNEQFF

j_gene: TRBJ2-1
v_gene: TRBV27
CDR3aa: CATGTSGGNYEQFF

j_gene: TRBJ2-3
v_gene: TRBV27
CDR3aa: CASSIRGTGTDTQYF

j_gene: TRBJ2-3
v_gene: TRBV7-6
CDR3aa: CASSLVLGSSTDTQYF

j_gene: TRBJ2-5
v_gene: TRBV5-1
CDR3aa: CASSSGLAGNLQETQYF

j_gene: TRBJ2-3
v_gene: TRBV7-3
CDR3aa: CASSSTSFGTDTQYF

j_gene: TRBJ1-1
v_gene: TRBV2
CDR3aa: CASLPDIYTEAFF

j_gene: TRBJ2-1
v_gene: TRBV27
CDR3aa: CASSFQSPSSEQFF

j_gene: TRBJ2-5
v_gene: TRBV7-6
CDR3aa: CASSPPGLEGETQYF

j_gene: TRBJ1-4
v_gene: TRBV14
CDR3aa: CASSQDHGTVDEKLFF

j_gene: TRBJ2-7
v_gene: TRBV6-1
CDR3aa: CASSDRGLYEQYF

j_gene: TRBJ2-6
v_gene: TRBV4-1
CDR3aa: CASSIRTEAAGANVLTF

j_gene: TRBJ1-2
v_gene: TRBV11-2
CDR3aa: CASSLSRSGVGYTF

j_gene: TRBJ2-5
v_gene: TRBV20-1
CDR3aa: CSASGVPLDQYF

j_gene: TRBJ1-5
v_gene: TRBV7-9
CDR3aa: CASSSVRGGLSNQPQHF

j_gene: TRBJ1-1
v_gene: TRBV28
CDR3aa: CASSPPVWQAFF

j_gene: TRBJ2-2
v_gene: TRBV12-3/TRBV12-4
CDR3aa: CASSQGQGSTGELFF

j_gene: TRBJ2-7
v_gene: TRBV7-2
CDR3aa: CASSLDDHEQYF